These T cell receptor beta chains were read from a single sample in a study of blood T cell repertoires in COVID-19. Some clones are missing from TCRdb's copy, which holds only in-frame ones; the method was immunoSEQ multiplex PCR. Here the sample spans some 38,000 clones, around four fifths being singletons. Material: peripheral blood. Receptor source: a man aged 45-65 years with active COVID-19. CDR3s include the opening cysteine and the closing phenylalanine or tryptophan. The D gene is left open where the match is weak. For some rows the clone size is stated as once, few or many, or as a class when expanded; others skip it.

>TRBD1|.|14|TRBJ2-3|TRBV5-1
CASSGDRVRDTQYF
TGCGCCAGCAGCGGGGACAGGGTTCGGGATACGCAGTATTTT
>.|.|13|TRBJ2-7|TRBV4-3
CASSQDISWEQYF
TGCGCCAGCAGCCAGGACATCTCTTGGGAGCAGTACTTC
>.|.|14|TRBJ2-3|TRBV15
CATLGETSTDTQYF
TGTGCCACCCTCGGGGAAACTAGCACAGATACGCAGTATTTT
>.|.|14|TRBJ2-7|TRBV14
CASSQEKNSYEQYF
TGTGCCAGCAGCCAAGAGAAGAATAGCTACGAGCAGTACTTC
>TRBD2|.|13|TRBJ2-1|TRBV12-3/TRBV12-4
CASSGLAGEEQFF
TGTGCCAGCTCCGGACTAGCGGGGGAAGAGCAGTTCTTC
>.|.|15|TRBJ2-3|TRBV7-2
CASSLSVRHTDTQYF
TGTGCCAGCAGCTTATCGGTCCGACACACAGATACGCAGTATTTT
>.|.|12|TRBJ2-3|TRBV28
CASSQRGNTQYF
TGTGCCAGCAGCCAAAGGGGGAATACGCAGTATTTT
>.|.|12|TRBJ2-3|TRBV12-3/TRBV12-4
CASNSQGDTQYF
TGTGCCAGCAATTCTCAGGGAGATACGCAGTATTTT
>TRBD1|few|13|TRBJ2-5|TRBV7-9
CASSRGQKETQYF
TGTGCCAGCAGCCGGGGACAGAAAGAAACCCAGTACTTC
>.|.|15|TRBJ2-7|TRBV9
CASSVGGHSSYEQYF
TGTGCCAGCAGCGTAGGAGGACACAGCTCCTACGAGCAGTACTTC
>.|once|15|TRBJ1-2|TRBV4-1
CASSQEGGNGYGYTF
TGCGCCAGCAGCCAAGAGGGGGGTAATGGCTATGGCTACACCTTC
>.|.|15|TRBJ1-5|TRBV4-3
CASSQKTGYNQPQHF
TGCGCCAGCAGCCAAAAGACAGGTTACAATCAGCCCCAGCATTTT
>TRBD1|.|14|TRBJ2-3|TRBV2
CASSVGQGTDTQYF
TGTGCCAGCAGTGTGGGACAGGGAACAGATACGCAGTATTTT
>.|.|17|TRBJ2-2|TRBV4-1
CASSQDRGLSRTGELFF
TGCGCCAGCAGCCAAGACCGCGGGCTGTCCAGGACCGGGGAGCTGTTTTTT
>TRBD1|.|18|TRBJ2-1|TRBV2
CASLAGQGIWRDIHEQFF
TGTGCCAGCCTCGCGGGACAGGGTATTTGGAGAGACATCCATGAGCAGTTCTTC
>TRBD1|.|15|TRBJ1-2|TRBV19
CASSILQGRPDGYTF
TGTGCCAGTAGTATCCTACAGGGGCGCCCAGATGGCTACACCTTC
>TRBD1|.|14|TRBJ2-3|TRBV5-1
CASSPGQATDTQYF
TGCGCCAGCAGCCCCGGACAGGCGACGGATACGCAGTATTTT
>.|.|15|TRBJ1-2|TRBV6-1
CASSEIGGGAYGYTF
TGTGCCAGCAGTGAAATAGGGGGGGGAGCCTATGGCTACACCTTC
>.|.|13|TRBJ2-6|TRBV2
CASASNGANVLTF
TGTGCCAGCGCCAGTAATGGGGCCAACGTCCTGACTTTC
>.|.|14|TRBJ1-1|TRBV5-5
CASSAGLAGTEAFF
TGTGCCAGCAGCGCAGGACTGGCGGGCACTGAAGCTTTCTTT
>TRBD1|.|13|TRBJ1-2|TRBV6-5
CASSLQGLGGYTF
TGTGCCAGCAGTCTACAGGGGTTGGGTGGCTACACCTTC
>.|.|16|TRBJ2-1|TRBV5-5
CASSLSWATTYNEQFF
TGTGCCAGCAGCTTGTCGTGGGCCACCACTTACAATGAGCAGTTCTTC
>.|.|14|TRBJ2-7|TRBV7-9
CASSYDTRRAEQYF
TGTGCCAGCAGCTACGACACTCGCAGGGCCGAGCAGTACTTC
>.|few|15|TRBJ1-4|TRBV24-1
CATSDFGPRKKKLFF
TGTGCCACCAGTGATTTTGGGCCCCGAAAGAAGAAACTGTTTTTT
>.|.|13|TRBJ1-2|TRBV28
CASSLVRGSGYTF
TGTGCCAGCAGTTTAGTCCGGGGAAGTGGCTACACCTTC
>.|once|13|TRBJ1-1|TRBV7-9
CASSLGLIGVAFF
TGTGCCAGCAGCTTGGGGCTGATAGGGGTTGCTTTCTTT
>.|.|14|TRBJ2-7|TRBV28
CASSFRGSSYEQYF
TGTGCCAGCAGTTTTAGGGGGTCCTCCTACGAGCAGTACTTC
>.|few|14|TRBJ2-5|TRBV11-2
CASSLFSEVGTQYF
TGTGCCAGCAGCTTATTTAGTGAGGTGGGGACCCAGTACTTC
>TRBD2|.|16|TRBJ2-3|TRBV7-8
CASRSISGGATDTQYF
TGTGCCAGCAGATCCATTAGCGGGGGGGCCACAGATACGCAGTATTTT
>.|.|14|TRBJ1-4|TRBV6-5
CASGAGQTNEKLFF
TGTGCCAGCGGCGCCGGACAGACTAATGAAAAACTGTTTTTT
>TRBD2|.|16|TRBJ2-5|TRBV19
CASTQVIAGGQETQYF
TGTGCCAGTACTCAAGTTATAGCGGGGGGACAAGAGACCCAGTACTTC
>.|.|14|TRBJ1-5|TRBV2
CASSQRAGNQPQHF
TGTGCCAGCAGTCAGAGGGCCGGCAATCAGCCCCAGCATTTT
>TRBD2|.|16|TRBJ2-5|TRBV13
CASSPTSAGPQETQYF
TGTGCCAGCAGCCCCACTAGCGCTGGCCCTCAAGAGACCCAGTACTTC
>TRBD1|.|14|TRBJ2-3|TRBV11-2
CASSTRQGRLSQYF
TGTGCCAGCAGCACCAGACAGGGAAGACTCTCGCAGTATTTT
>.|.|16|TRBJ2-3|TRBV5-4
CASSLDFSSHTDTQYF
TGTGCCAGCAGCCTGGACTTTTCTTCCCACACAGATACGCAGTATTTT
>TRBD2|.|15|TRBJ2-3|TRBV7-9
CASSSLAGGGDTQYF
TGTGCCAGCAGCTCTCTAGCGGGGGGCGGAGATACGCAGTATTTT
>.|.|15|TRBJ2-7|TRBV10-3
CAISDGRGSGYEQYF
TGTGCCATCAGTGACGGGCGGGGCTCTGGCTACGAGCAGTACTTC
>TRBD1|once|13|TRBJ2-5|TRBV5-1
CASSTGQGETQYF
TGCGCCAGCAGCACCGGACAGGGAGAGACCCAGTACTTC
>.|.|13|TRBJ1-2|TRBV18
CASSPPTDYGYTF
TGTGCCAGCTCACCACCAACAGACTATGGCTACACCTTC
>.|.|11|TRBJ1-1|TRBV30
CAWIKSTEAFF
TGTGCCTGGATCAAGAGCACTGAAGCTTTCTTT
>.|.|14|TRBJ1-3|TRBV2
CASNRELVGNTIYF
TGTGCCAGCAACAGGGAGCTGGTAGGAAACACCATATATTTT
>TRBD2|.|16|TRBJ2-7|TRBV27
CASSPFSGGAAYEQYF
TGTGCCAGCAGTCCCTTTAGCGGGGGGGCCGCCTACGAGCAGTACTTC